The source of this T cell receptor (beta chain) is a study of cytotoxic CD8 clonotypes in ibrutinib-treated CLL. This clone was seen a single time. Sequenced by immunoSEQ multiplex PCR; TCRdb stores in-frame clones only, minus some. The data show about 200,000 clones, with approximately 79% seen just once and roughly an eighth held by the top ten. This sequence was found in a human donor with chronic lymphocytic leukemia. The material was PBMCs, obtained after 12 months of ibrutinib treatment.

This CDR3 is CALQRQGSYNEQFF. CDR3 DNA: TGTGCCCTCCAGAGACAGGGTTCCTACAATGAGCAGTTCTTC. The J gene is TRBJ2-1, the V gene TRBV30; 7 bases are shared with TRBD1. With 8 bases clipped from V and 1 base from J, the junction kept 8 bases outside the gene matches. This CDR3 has 14 residues. CDR1 and CDR2 (germline): GTSNPN, SVGIG (reference sequence). The full variable domain, in which reference TRBV30 and TRBJ2-1 provide the parts outside the CDR3, is SQTIHQWPATLVQPVGSPLSLECTVEGTSNPNLYWYRQAAGRGLQLLFYSVGIGQISSEVPQNLSASRPQDRQFILSSKKLLLSDSGFYLCALQRQGSYNEQFFGPGTRLTVL.